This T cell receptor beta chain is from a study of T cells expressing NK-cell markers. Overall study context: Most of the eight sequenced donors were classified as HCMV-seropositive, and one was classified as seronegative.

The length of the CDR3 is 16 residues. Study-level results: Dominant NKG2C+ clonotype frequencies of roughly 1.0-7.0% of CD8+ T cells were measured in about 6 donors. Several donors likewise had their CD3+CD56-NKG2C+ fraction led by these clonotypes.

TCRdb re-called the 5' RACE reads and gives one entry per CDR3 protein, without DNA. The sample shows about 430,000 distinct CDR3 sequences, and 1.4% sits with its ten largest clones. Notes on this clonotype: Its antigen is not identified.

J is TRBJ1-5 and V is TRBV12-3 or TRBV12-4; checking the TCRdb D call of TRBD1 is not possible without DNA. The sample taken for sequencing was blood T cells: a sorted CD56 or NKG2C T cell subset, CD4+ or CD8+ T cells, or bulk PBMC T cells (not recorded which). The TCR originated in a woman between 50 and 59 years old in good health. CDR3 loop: CASRGQGVRSNQPQHF.